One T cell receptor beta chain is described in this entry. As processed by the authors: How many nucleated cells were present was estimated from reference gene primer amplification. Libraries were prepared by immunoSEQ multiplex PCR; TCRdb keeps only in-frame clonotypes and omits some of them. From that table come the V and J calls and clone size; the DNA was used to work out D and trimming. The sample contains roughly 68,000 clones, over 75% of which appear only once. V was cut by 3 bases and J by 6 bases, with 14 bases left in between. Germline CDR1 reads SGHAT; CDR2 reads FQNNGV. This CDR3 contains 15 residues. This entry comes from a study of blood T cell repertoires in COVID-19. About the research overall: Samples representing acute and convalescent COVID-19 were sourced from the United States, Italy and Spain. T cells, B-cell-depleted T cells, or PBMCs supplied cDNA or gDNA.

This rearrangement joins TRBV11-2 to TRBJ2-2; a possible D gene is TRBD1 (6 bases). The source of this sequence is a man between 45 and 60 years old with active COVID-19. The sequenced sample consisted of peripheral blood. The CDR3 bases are TGTGCCAGCAGCTTCCAGGGGAATTGGGCCGGGGAGCTGTTTTTT. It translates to CASSFQGNWAGELFF.